This T cell receptor beta chain was sequenced in a study of blood T cell repertoires in COVID-19. Assay: immunoSEQ multiplex PCR; the TCRdb copy retains only in-frame clones and omits some. The sample records 60,000 to 85,000 clones, 75% being singletons. The CDR3 covers 13 residues. V was cut by 10 bases and J by 3 bases, with 15 bases left in between. Germline CDR1 and CDR2: SNHLY and FYNNEI. Sequencing was done on a sample of peripheral blood. The receptor's source is a man between 65 and 79 years old with acute or convalescent COVID-19. The rearrangement joins TRBV2 to TRBJ2-5, with D perhaps matching TRBD2 (5 bases). The CDR3 loop is CAILGERKETQYF. Here the CDR3 DNA reads TGTGCCATCCTTGGGGAGAGGAAAGAGACCCAGTACTTC.